This TCR beta chain was identified in a study of spatial heterogeneity in lung cancer. Stated time point: sample taken at primary tumor resection. No cell sorting; template was whole RNA from tumor, lung tissue or PBMC. A single record per CDR3 protein comes from TCRdb applying MiXCR to the 5' RACE reads. The repertoire consists of about 2,800 distinct CDR3 sequences, with under 55% occurring once and the leading ten covering less than 25%. Overall study results and limits: In tumors, expanded intratumoral alpha and beta TCR counts tracked mutation counts. Estimated TCR-seq coverage of tumor T cells was only approximately 7% for alpha chains. For beta chains, the corresponding estimate was 12% to 15%.

With regard to this clonotype: What it binds is unknown.

The CDR3 has 16 residues. Germline V gene lookup returns CDR1 SGDLS and CDR2 YYNGEE. Trimming cost V 0 bases and J 2 bases; bases outside gene matches: 3. The sample was lung tumor tissue, taken at surgery. This receptor was identified in a male donor with early-stage non-small cell lung cancer. The chain uses TRBV9 and TRBJ2-3; 10 bases are shared with TRBD2. The chain's CDR3 is CASSVGAGGNTDTQYF. DNA for the CDR3: TGTGCCAGCAGCGTAGGAGCGGGGGGGAACACAGATACGCAGTATTTT.